The source of this T cell receptor beta chain is a study of early T cells in non-severe SARS-CoV-2 infection. This clonotype was detected once. This CDR3 has 14 amino acids. CDR1 and CDR2 from the germline V gene are GTSNPN and SVGIG (reference sequence). Trimming took off 2 bases at V and 2 bases at J, with 13 bases between the two ends. TCRdb redid the calling of the 5' RACE reads with MiXCR, one entry per CDR3 protein. The repertoire holds some 40,000 distinct CDR3 sequences, with about 3.9% as singletons. The rearrangement uses TRBV30 and TRBJ2-7; a weak D match, TRBD2 (5 bases). The sequenced sample was whole blood. The TCR originated in an adult who was a healthcare worker with PCR-confirmed SARS-CoV-2 infection or an uninfected control (not recorded which). The CDR3 region is CAWSPLSGAYEQYF. CDR3 bases: TGTGCCTGGAGTCCTCTTTCCGGGGCCTACGAGCAGTACTTC.